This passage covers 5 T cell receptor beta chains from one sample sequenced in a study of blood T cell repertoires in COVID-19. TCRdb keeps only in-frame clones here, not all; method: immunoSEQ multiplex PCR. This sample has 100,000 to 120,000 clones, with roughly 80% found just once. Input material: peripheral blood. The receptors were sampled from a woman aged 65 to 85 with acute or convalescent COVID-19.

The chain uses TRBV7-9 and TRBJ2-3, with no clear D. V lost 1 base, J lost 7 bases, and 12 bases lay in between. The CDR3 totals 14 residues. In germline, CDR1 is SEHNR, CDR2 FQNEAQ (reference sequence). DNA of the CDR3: TGTGCCAGCAGCTTAGTTAGCAGTGAAAATACGCAGTATTTT. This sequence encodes CASSLVSSENTQYF.

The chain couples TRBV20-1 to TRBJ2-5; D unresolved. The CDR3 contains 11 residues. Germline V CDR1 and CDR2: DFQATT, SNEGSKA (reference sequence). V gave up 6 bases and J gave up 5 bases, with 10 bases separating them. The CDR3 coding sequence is TGCAGTGCCCTTCCGGTGGAGACCCAGTACTTC. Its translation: CSALPVETQYF.

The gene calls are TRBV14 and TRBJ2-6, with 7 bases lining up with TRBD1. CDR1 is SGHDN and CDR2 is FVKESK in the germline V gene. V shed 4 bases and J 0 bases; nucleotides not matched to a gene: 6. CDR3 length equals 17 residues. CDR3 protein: CASSPRQGSSGANVLTF. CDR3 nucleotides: TGTGCCAGCAGCCCGCGACAGGGCAGCTCTGGGGCCAACGTCCTGACTTTC.

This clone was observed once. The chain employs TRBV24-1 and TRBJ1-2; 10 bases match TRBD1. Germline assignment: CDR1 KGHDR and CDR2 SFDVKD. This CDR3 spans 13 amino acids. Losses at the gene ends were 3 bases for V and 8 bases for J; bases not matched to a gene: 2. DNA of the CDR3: TGTGCCACCAGTGATGGGACAGGGGACGGCTACACCTTC. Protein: CATSDGTGDGYTF.

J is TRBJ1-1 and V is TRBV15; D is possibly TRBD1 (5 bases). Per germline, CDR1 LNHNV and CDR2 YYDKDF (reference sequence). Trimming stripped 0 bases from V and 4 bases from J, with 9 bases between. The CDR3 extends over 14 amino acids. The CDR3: CATSRDVGGTEAFF. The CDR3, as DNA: TGTGCCACCAGCAGAGATGTCGGGGGCACTGAAGCTTTCTTT.